The clone carrying this T cell receptor (beta chain) was detected ten times or more. This entry is derived from a study of blood T cell repertoires in COVID-19. As for the study in general: Both acute and convalescent COVID-19 samples were obtained from the United States, Italy and Spain. T cells, B-cell-depleted T cells, or PBMCs supplied cDNA or gDNA.

Per the original methods: Estimation of nucleated cell counts relied on the amplification of reference gene primers. Sequencing used immunoSEQ multiplex PCR; TCRdb keeps in-frame clones, though not all of them. For V, J and clone size, that table is used; D and trimming come from the DNA. The top ten clones hold approximately 16% of a sample with about 110,000 clones, 60% to 80% of them seen once. This clonotype was obtained from an elderly woman with active or convalescent COVID-19. The sequenced material came from peripheral blood.

This chain's CDR3 is CAIGTSGITDTQYF. The CDR3 DNA reads as TGTGCCATCGGGACTAGCGGGATTACAGATACGCAGTATTTT. V and J are TRBV6-5 and TRBJ2-3, with TRBD2 matching over 13 bases. V shed 10 bases, J shed 3 bases, and the junction held 4 bases outside the gene matches. Germline CDR1 and CDR2: MNHEY and SVGAGI. This CDR3 region has 14 residues.